A single sample is the source of the 26 T cell receptor beta chains below, sequenced in a study of blood T cell repertoires in COVID-19 (TCRdb year 2020). The protocol used for the library was the immunoSEQ multiplex PCR assay. Here the immuneACCESS table is served through TCRdb, limited to in-frame sequences with V and J called. Missing clones are a known gap in these copies; in checked studies unresolved V genes cover under half, and the rest lacks a known reason. Present in this sample are about 52,000 clones, about 83% of which were seen just once. Of the sample, 20% to 25% is held by the ten largest clones. Sequenced material: peripheral blood. The receptor set was obtained from a woman of 80 years or more with acute or convalescent COVID-19.

This chain uses TRBV30 with TRBJ1-6; maybe TRBD1 (6 bases). The CDR3 length is 15 residues. CDR1 GTSNPN and CDR2 SVGIG come from the germline V gene (reference sequence). V lost 2 bases and J 4 bases, leaving 12 bases between the germline ends. CDR3 residues: CAWSTGTFYNSPLHF. DNA of the CDR3: TGTGCCTGGAGTACCGGGACATTTTATAATTCACCCCTCCACTTT.

The J gene is TRBJ2-3, the V gene TRBV5-1; 10 positions match TRBD1. Germline-derived CDR1 and CDR2 are SGHRS and YFSETQ. The trim removed 3 bases at V and 4 bases at J, leaving 2 bases unmatched. The CDR3 consists of 14 residues. The chain's CDR3 is CASSWTGGSDTQYF. The CDR3 coding sequence is TGCGCCAGCAGCTGGACAGGGGGATCAGATACGCAGTATTTT. The variable domain in full, completed from reference TRBV5-1 and TRBJ2-3, reads KAGVTQTPRYLIKTRGQQVTLSCSPISGHRSVSWYQQTPGQGLQFLFEYFSETQRNKGNFPGRFSGRQFSNSRSEMNVSTLELGDSALYLCASSWTGGSDTQYFGPGTRLTVL.

The chain joins TRBV18 to TRBJ2-7; D might be TRBD2 (5 bases). The V end lost 2 bases, the J end lost 3 bases, and 14 bases lay between the germline ends. The CDR3 loop spans 15 amino acids. Germline loops: CDR1 KGHSH, CDR2 LQKENI. DNA for the CDR3: TGTGCCAGCTCACCAATTATCGTTCGGGACTACGAGCAGTACTTC. Its protein product is CASSPIIVRDYEQYF.

This chain joins TRBV7-8 and TRBJ2-2; 12 bases agree with TRBD2. After removal of 5 bases from V and 2 bases from J, the junction contained 15 bases not matched to a gene. This CDR3 is built from 20 residues. Looked up from germline, CDR1 is SGHVS and CDR2 is FQNEAQ. The CDR3 DNA follows: TGTGCCAGCAGCGGAATATCTAGCGGGAGGGCCAAGTCAAACACCGGGGAGCTGTTTTTT. Translation gives CASSGISSGRAKSNTGELFF.

This clone appeared a single time. The rearrangement joins TRBV15 to TRBJ1-2, with TRBD1 identical over 7 bases. J was trimmed by 1 base and V by 3 bases; bases with no gene match: 5. Germline CDR1 LNHNV, CDR2 YYDKDF (reference sequence). CDR3 size: 15 residues. The CDR3 nucleotides read TGTGCCACCAGCAGGCGACAGGGTGTTAACTATGGCTACACCTTC. Its protein product is CATSRRQGVNYGYTF. Full variable domain (remainder filled in from reference TRBV15 and TRBJ1-2): DAMVIQNPRYQVTQFGKPVTLSCSQTLNHNVMYWYQQKSSQAPKLLFHYYDKDFNNEADTPDNFQSRRPNTSFCFLDIRSPGLGDTAMYLCATSRRQGVNYGYTFGSGTRLTVV.

This clone appeared a single time. The V call is TRBV12-5, the J call TRBJ1-5; D may be TRBD1 (6 bases). Looked up from germline, CDR1 is LGHNT and CDR2 is FRNRAP. The CDR3 loop spans 15 amino acids. Trimming removed 5 bases from V and 3 bases from J, with 14 bases in between. This CDR3 is CASGTSGGPNQPQHF. DNA for the CDR3: TGTGCTAGTGGTACCTCGGGGGGGCCCAATCAGCCCCAGCATTTT.

About this clone: A much larger clone differs from this one at a single base, so this may be a read error. Distinct nucleotide sequences in the sample also encode this CDR3. This sequence joins TRBV19 and TRBJ1-5; D perhaps matches TRBD1 (6 bases). Between the trimmed V and J ends, which lost 5 bases and 7 bases, there was a span of 15 bases. The CDR3 covers 14 residues. The germline gives CDR1 LNHDA, CDR2 SQIVND (reference sequence). The CDR3 region has the DNA TGTGCCAGTAGTTTGAGAACAGGGACGCAGCCCCAGCATTTT. Translating gives CASSLRTGTQPQHF.

The chain links TRBV7-9 to TRBJ1-3; D is ambiguous. CDR3 length: 14 amino acids. V lost 7 bases and J 0 bases, leaving 10 bases between the germline ends. Germline V gene lookup returns CDR1 SEHNR and CDR2 FQNEAQ (reference sequence). The CDR3, as DNA: TGTGCCAGCACCCACCCGAGCTCTGGAAACACCATATATTTT. Translating it yields CASTHPSSGNTIYF.

The genes are TRBV12-1 and TRBJ1-4. TRBV12-1 is a pseudogene. The CDR3 totals 16 residues. This CDR3 is CASSFAVMAADEKLFF. As DNA, the CDR3 is TGTGCCAGCAGCTTTGCTGTAATGGCGGCAGATGAAAAACTGTTTTTT.

This clone was observed a single time. This sequence joins TRBV6-5 and TRBJ1-1; TRBD1 is a possible D gene (6 bases). The V end was cut by 7 bases, the J end by 8 bases, with 11 bases between. From germline, CDR1 is MNHEY and CDR2 SVGAGI. CDR3 length: 11 residues. CDR3 DNA sequence: TGTGCCAGCATTTGGACAGCAGAAGCTTTCTTT. Protein sequence: CASIWTAEAFF.

This chain links TRBV5-1 with TRBJ2-5; 10 nucleotides line up with TRBD1. V was clipped by 4 bases and J by 3 bases; unmatched bases: 6. The germline V gene encodes CDR1 SGHRS and CDR2 YFSETQ. There are 15 residues in the CDR3. In DNA, the CDR3 is TGCGCCAGCAGCCTGTCCGGGACAGGGGAAGAGACCCAGTACTTC. This encodes CASSLSGTGEETQYF. The whole variable domain, filled in from reference TRBV5-1 and TRBJ2-5, reads KAGVTQTPRYLIKTRGQQVTLSCSPISGHRSVSWYQQTPGQGLQFLFEYFSETQRNKGNFPGRFSGRQFSNSRSEMNVSTLELGDSALYLCASSLSGTGEETQYFGPGTRLLVL.

This sequence joins TRBV25-1 and TRBJ2-1, with 12 bases matching TRBD2. J gave up 1 base and V 5 bases, and 3 bases lay outside the gene matches. The CDR3 is 16 residues long. CDR1 and CDR2 from the germline V gene are MGHDK and SYGVNS. The CDR3 DNA is TGTGCCAGCAGTCCGACTAGCGGGAGATCCTACAATGAGCAGTTCTTC. Amino acid sequence: CASSPTSGRSYNEQFF.

The CDR3 region has the DNA TGTGCCAGCATTTTAAGCTCGAACACTGAAGCTTTCTTT. Protein: CASILSSNTEAFF. This rearrangement joins TRBV6-5 to TRBJ1-1; no definite D call. The CDR3 covers 13 residues. Germline V CDR1 and CDR2: MNHEY, SVGAGI. V lost 7 bases to trimming and J lost 1 base, with 10 bases between them.

The chain has TRBV9 and TRBJ2-1; 10 nucleotides agree with TRBD2. Germline CDR1 SGDLS, CDR2 YYNGEE. The CDR3 is 16 amino acids. Germline trimming cut 0 bases from V and 3 bases from J; bases unmatched to any gene: 3. CDR3 coding DNA: TGTGCCAGCAGCGTAGGAGCGGGGGGGCTCTACAATGAGCAGTTCTTC. It encodes CASSVGAGGLYNEQFF.

V is TRBV5-1 and J is TRBJ2-1; 9 nucleotides agree with TRBD2. The length of the CDR3 is 15 residues. Germline V gives CDR1 SGHRS, CDR2 YFSETQ. J gave up 7 bases and V 0 bases, and 5 bases lay outside the gene matches. DNA for the CDR3: TGCGCCAGCAGCTTGGCTGCGGGGGGGTGGAATGAGCAGTTCTTC. Translated: CASSLAAGGWNEQFF.

The V gene is TRBV2, the J gene TRBJ1-1; no clear D. The V gene lost 7 bases and the J gene lost 4 bases, with 16 bases spanning the gap. Germline lookup yields CDR1 SNHLY and CDR2 FYNNEI. The CDR3 has 14 residues. In DNA, the CDR3 is TGTGCCAGCATGATCGGGCAGGCGGGCACTGAAGCTTTCTTT. It translates to CASMIGQAGTEAFF.

The chain couples TRBV7-3 to TRBJ2-3; D may be TRBD1 (5 bases). Looked up from germline, CDR1 is SGHTA and CDR2 is FQGTGA. V was shortened by 1 base and J by 4 bases, with 12 bases between the two germline ends. The CDR3 contains 15 residues. The CDR3 reads CASSLSSQGPDTQYF. The DNA of the CDR3 is TGTGCCAGCAGCTTAAGTTCTCAGGGCCCAGATACGCAGTATTTT.

J is TRBJ2-3 and V is TRBV10-3, with a weak D call TRBD2 (6 bases). Trimming took 3 bases from V and 1 from J, leaving 8 bases between them. The CDR3 contains 14 residues. The germline V gene encodes CDR1 ENHRY and CDR2 SYGVKD. CDR3 bases: TGTGCCATCAGTGACAGGGAGGGCACAGATACGCAGTATTTT. Protein sequence: CAISDREGTDTQYF.

This clone was seen once. The V call is TRBV9, the J call TRBJ1-3; D remains unclear. The CDR3 extends over 14 amino acids. The germline V and J ends were trimmed by 1 base and 3 bases, with 8 bases remaining between them. Germline loops: CDR1 SGDLS, CDR2 YYNGEE. This CDR3 is CASSVTAGGNTIYF. CDR3 in DNA: TGTGCCAGCAGCGTAACCGCAGGTGGAAACACCATATATTTT.

The gene calls are TRBV6-2 or TRBV6-3 and TRBJ1-2; possibly TRBD1 for D (5 bases). Germline V lookup: CDR1 MNHEY, CDR2 SVGEGT. Trimming took off 4 bases at V and 5 bases at J, with 17 bases between the two ends. The CDR3 covers 15 residues. The DNA of the CDR3 is TGTGCCAGCAGTTCACCTTACATCCAGGGTTATGGCTACACCTTC. Protein sequence: CASSSPYIQGYGYTF.

The chain employs TRBV5-6 and TRBJ2-1; a weak D match, TRBD1 (6 bases). The germline CDR1 and CDR2 sequences are SGHDT and YYEEEE. This CDR3 region has 13 residues. With 4 bases removed from V and 6 bases from J, the gap between germline ends came to 11 bases. Here the CDR3 reads CASSLWTANEQFF. The CDR3 DNA reads as TGTGCCAGCAGCCTATGGACAGCCAATGAGCAGTTCTTC.

The CDR3 spells CASSTTRDTQYF. CDR3 coding DNA: TGTGCCAGCAGCACGACTAGGGATACGCAGTATTTT. The V gene is TRBV5-5, the J gene TRBJ2-3; D may be TRBD2 (6 bases). This CDR3 comprises 12 residues. The ends were cut back, 4 bases at V and 6 bases at J, with 9 bases in the middle. Germline lookup yields CDR1 SGHKS and CDR2 YYEKEE (reference sequence).

Written as DNA, the CDR3 is TGTGCCAGTAGTACCGCCCTCAGGGGGCAGGGTCAGCCCCAGCATTTT. It translates to CASSTALRGQGQPQHF. The V gene is TRBV19, the J gene TRBJ1-5; 8 bases line up with TRBD1. Germline loops: CDR1 LNHDA, CDR2 SQIVND (reference sequence). This CDR3 region has 16 residues. V shed 4 bases, J shed 6 bases, and the junction held 11 bases outside the gene matches. The full variable domain, with the rest looked up from reference TRBV19 and TRBJ1-5, is DGGITQSPKYLFRKEGQNVTLSCEQNLNHDAMYWYRQDPGQGLRLIYYSQIVNDFQKGDIAEGYSVSREKKESFPLTVTSAQKNPTAFYLCASSTALRGQGQPQHFGDGTRLSIL.

The chain joins TRBV11-3 to TRBJ1-6, with TRBD1 identical over 8 bases. V was clipped by 3 bases and J by 10 bases; unmatched bases: 11. Germline V gene data show CDR1 as SGHNT and CDR2 as YENEEA. The CDR3 has 16 residues. The DNA for the CDR3 is TGTGCCAGCAGCTTGGAGTCAGGGGGCGTTTGGTCACCCCTCCACTTT. Amino acid sequence: CASSLESGGVWSPLHF.

The V and J genes are TRBV9 and TRBJ2-3; a possible D gene is TRBD2 (5 bases). The V gene lost 5 bases and the J gene lost 4 bases, with 14 bases spanning the gap. Germline CDR1 is SGDLS and CDR2 is YYNGEE. The CDR3 is 14 residues long. The CDR3: CASSGEGRADTQYF. The DNA of the CDR3 is TGTGCCAGCAGTGGGGAAGGGAGAGCAGATACGCAGTATTTT.

The chain has TRBV25-1 and TRBJ2-6, with no clear D. The CDR3 has 14 amino acids. Per germline, CDR1 MGHDK and CDR2 SYGVNS. V gave up 4 bases and J gave up 0 bases, with 4 bases separating them. The CDR3 coding sequence is TGTGCCAGCAGTGGAGGCTCTGGGGCCAACGTCCTGACTTTC. This translates into CASSGGSGANVLTF. The whole variable domain, filled in from reference TRBV25-1 and TRBJ2-6, reads EADIYQTPRYLVIGTGKKITLECSQTMGHDKMYWYQQDPGMELHLIHYSYGVNSTEKGDLSSESTVSRIRTEHFPLTLESARPSHTSQYLCASSGGSGANVLTFGAGSRLTVL.